Listed here are 9 T cell receptor beta chains from one sample, sequenced in a study of T-cell reconstitution after alpha-beta-depleted transplantation in children. Preparation of the TCRbeta library involved a method that used unique molecular identifiers. TCRdb called the PCR reads again in MiXCR, with one record for every CDR3 protein. The sample lists about 610,000 distinct CDR3 sequences, under 12% occurring once. Sequencing was performed on PBMCs from the stem cell graft donor, taken from the stem cell graft. The source is a human donor who donated a stem cell graft to a child with acute myeloid leukemia.

The chain recombines TRBV6-1 with TRBJ1-4, with D perhaps TRBD1 (6 bases). Germline CDR1 reads MNHNS; CDR2 reads SASEGT. The CDR3 has 14 amino acids. Trimming removed 6 bases from V and 7 bases from J, with 15 bases in between. The CDR3 here is CASRKGGVGEKLFF. The CDR3 DNA reads TGTGCCAGCAGGAAGGGGGGGGTTGGTGAAAAACTGTTTTTT.

The rearrangement links TRBV12-3 or TRBV12-4 to TRBJ2-2; TRBD2 might be the D (6 bases). The length of the CDR3 is 18 residues. Trimming took 6 bases from V and 2 from J, leaving 22 bases between them. The CDR3 sequence is CASSPSRSGRINTGELFF. The CDR3 region has the DNA TGTGCCAGCAGCCCCTCGAGGTCGGGGAGGATTAACACCGGGGAGCTGTTTTTT.

Ten or more counts support this clonotype. The V call is TRBV5-1, the J call TRBJ2-3; D is unclear. The V gene's germline CDR1 is SGHRS and CDR2 YFSETQ. The V gene lost 5 bases and the J gene lost 2 bases, with 6 bases spanning the gap. CDR3 length: 12 residues. The CDR3: CASSTPTDTQYF. CDR3 in DNA: TGCGCCAGCAGTACCCCCACAGATACGCAGTATTTT.

The V gene is TRBV5-1, the J gene TRBJ2-7, with D hard to call. This CDR3 spans 14 amino acids. Looked up from germline, CDR1 is SGHRS and CDR2 is YFSETQ. The V and J ends lost 0 bases and 0 bases respectively, with 7 bases between them. The CDR3 loop is CASSLVSSSYEQYF. The CDR3 DNA follows: TGCGCCAGCAGCTTGGTAAGCAGCTCCTACGAGCAGTACTTC. The full variable domain, its missing parts supplied by reference TRBV5-1 and TRBJ2-7, is KAGVTQTPRYLIKTRGQQVTLSCSPISGHRSVSWYQQTPGQGLQFLFEYFSETQRNKGNFPGRFSGRQFSNSRSEMNVSTLELGDSALYLCASSLVSSSYEQYFGPGTRLTVT.

This clonotype was seen only a few times. The V and J genes are TRBV5-1 and TRBJ2-1; D is undetermined. The CDR3 covers 13 residues. V lost 7 bases to trimming and J lost 3 bases, with 11 bases between them. The V gene's germline CDR1 is SGHRS and CDR2 YFSETQ. CDR3 region: CASSEGYYNEQFF. The CDR3 region has the DNA TGCGCCAGCTCAGAAGGCTACTACAATGAGCAGTTCTTC.

This chain connects TRBV12-3 or TRBV12-4 to TRBJ2-7; D call uncertain. Deletions cut 4 bases from V and 3 bases from J, with 10 bases between. This CDR3 is built from 13 residues. The CDR3 region is CASSSIGSYEQYF. The CDR3 nucleotides read TGTGCCAGCAGTTCGATAGGTAGCTACGAGCAGTACTTC.

In this sample, this clonotype turned up many times. J is TRBJ2-4 and V is TRBV27; TRBD2 matches at 7 bases. The length of the CDR3 is 15 residues. CDR1 and CDR2 (germline): MNHEY, SMNVEV (reference sequence). V trimming: 6 bases; J trimming: 4 bases; junction bases outside the gene matches: 9. The CDR3 DNA is TGTGCCAGCAGCCCGCGGGAGTTGGGAAAAAACATTCAGTACTTC. This codes for CASSPRELGKNIQYF.

V gene TRBV25-1 combines with J gene TRBJ2-7; 13 bases are shared with TRBD2. This CDR3 spans 17 amino acids. Germline V gene data show CDR1 as MGHDK and CDR2 as SYGVNS. The junction had 5 bases not matched to a gene; V was cut back by 0 bases and J by 3 bases. This chain's CDR3 is CASSEYGTSGIDYEQYF. As DNA, the CDR3 is TGTGCCAGCAGTGAATACGGGACTAGCGGGATCGACTACGAGCAGTACTTC.

This clonotype appeared a few times. V is TRBV15 and J is TRBJ2-2; 7 nucleotides line up with TRBD2. J was trimmed by 4 bases and V by 8 bases; bases with no gene match: 4. The CDR3 runs to 13 residues. Germline CDR1 LNHNV, CDR2 YYDKDF (reference sequence). CDR3 in DNA: TGTGCCACCCAGCGGGACTTCACCGGGGAGCTGTTTTTT. Protein sequence: CATQRDFTGELFF.